The 9 T cell receptor beta chains listed next were all sequenced from one sample in a study of T cells in Graves' hyperthyroidism and ophthalmopathy. Template material for amplifying TCR beta CDR3 regions consisted of RNA transcripts. An initial round of RT-PCR targeting the TCR CDR3 relied on the HTBI primer set. Using its own MiXCR run on the multiplex PCR reads, TCRdb lists one record per CDR3 protein. Seen here are roughly 710,000 distinct CDR3 sequences, roughly a third observed once, and the top ten hold less than 40%. Source material: blood. The receptors were sampled from a woman aged 40 to 49 with Graves' hyperthyroidism.

The chain is built from TRBV6-1 and TRBJ2-7; 8 nucleotides agree with TRBD1. V lost 6 bases, J lost 5 bases, and 9 bases stayed unmatched. The CDR3 has 14 amino acids. Germline assignment: CDR1 MNHNS and CDR2 SASEGT. The DNA for the CDR3 is TGTGCCAGCAGAAAGAGGACAGGGATACACGAGCAGTACTTC. Protein sequence: CASRKRTGIHEQYF.

The genes are TRBV9 and TRBJ1-1; perhaps TRBD1 as D (5 bases). The germline gives CDR1 SGDLS, CDR2 YYNGEE. The V end lost 4 bases, the J end lost 1 base, and 17 bases lay between the germline ends. This CDR3 is 16 amino acids long. The CDR3 spells CASSRGVGGANTEAFF. DNA of the CDR3: TGTGCCAGCAGCCGAGGGGTTGGAGGAGCGAACACTGAAGCTTTCTTT.

This clonotype was detected only a few times. The chain combines TRBV13 with TRBJ2-2, with D uncertain. This CDR3 contains 17 residues. Germline V gene sequence: CDR1 PRHDT, CDR2 FYEKMQ (reference sequence). The V end was cut by 0 bases, the J end by 4 bases, with 15 bases between. CDR3 DNA: TGTGCCAGCAGCTTAGGGGTCGGTGATCTGGGCACCGGGGAGCTGTTTTTT. Translated: CASSLGVGDLGTGELFF.

This clonotype turned up a few times. V gene TRBV10-3 combines with J gene TRBJ1-1, with 8 positions matching TRBD1. Germline V gene sequence: CDR1 ENHRY, CDR2 SYGVKD. V was pared by 10 bases and J by 5 bases, with 12 bases of the junction left unmatched. The CDR3 is made up of 14 amino acids. CDR3: CATRQGSVWTEAFF. The DNA of the CDR3 is TGTGCCACCCGACAGGGGTCAGTATGGACTGAAGCTTTCTTT.

The sample holds a few counts of this clonotype. V gene TRBV6-1 combines with J gene TRBJ1-1, with D possibly matching TRBD1 (5 bases). In germline, CDR1 is MNHNS, CDR2 SASEGT. This CDR3 is 14 amino acids long. Deletions cut 10 bases from V and 1 base from J, with 16 bases between. The CDR3 loop reads CAIKGGTANTEAFF. CDR3 bases: TGTGCCATTAAGGGTGGGACGGCGAACACTGAAGCTTTCTTT.

The V and J genes are TRBV12-3 or TRBV12-4 and TRBJ2-2; no definite D call. Trimming took off 5 bases at V and 4 bases at J, with 14 bases between the two ends. The CDR3 sequence is 15 residues long. CDR3 DNA sequence: TGTGCCAGCAGTATGGACGGAAGATTCACCGGGGAGCTGTTTTTT. It specifies CASSMDGRFTGELFF.

A single count supports this clonotype. The CDR3 here is CAWSAGQGNQPQHF. The CDR3 DNA sequence: TGTGCCTGGAGTGCCGGACAGGGCAATCAGCCCCAGCATTTT. This chain uses TRBV30 with TRBJ1-5; 7 bases fit TRBD1. V dropped 1 base and J dropped 2; count of bases not matched to a gene: 2. The CDR3 contains 14 residues. Germline CDR1 reads GTSNPN; CDR2 reads SVGIG (reference sequence).

A single count supports this clonotype. The junction departs from germline at one end; a sequencing error may be responsible. This sequence joins TRBV20-1 and TRBJ2-5; 9 positions agree with TRBD2. The CDR3 extends over 16 amino acids. The germline V gene has CDR1 DFQATT and CDR2 SNEGSKA (reference sequence). This chain's CDR3 is CSAMGLAGLFGETQYF. CDR3 bases: TGCAGTGCTATGGGGCTAGCGGGGTTGTTTGGTGAGACCCAATACTTC.

This clonotype was seen a handful of times. The V gene is TRBV7-2, the J gene TRBJ2-7; no reliable D call. V was cut by 0 bases and J by 1 base, with 10 bases left in between. The CDR3 spans 15 residues. CDR1 is SGHTA and CDR2 is FQGNSA in the germline V gene. The CDR3 here is CASSLALGNSYEQYF. As DNA, the CDR3 is TGTGCCAGCAGCTTAGCGCTCGGTAATTCCTACGAGCAGTACTTC.